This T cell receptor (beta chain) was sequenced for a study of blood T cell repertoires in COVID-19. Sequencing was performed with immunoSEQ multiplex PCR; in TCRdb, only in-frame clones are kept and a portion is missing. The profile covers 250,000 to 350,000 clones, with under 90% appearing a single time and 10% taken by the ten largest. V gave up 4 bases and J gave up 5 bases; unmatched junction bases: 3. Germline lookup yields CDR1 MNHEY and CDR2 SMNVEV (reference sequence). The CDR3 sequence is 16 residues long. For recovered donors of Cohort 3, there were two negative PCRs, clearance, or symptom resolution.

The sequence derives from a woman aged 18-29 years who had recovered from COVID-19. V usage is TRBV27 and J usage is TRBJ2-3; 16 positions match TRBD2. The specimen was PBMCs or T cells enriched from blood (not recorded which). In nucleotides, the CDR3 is TGTGCCAGCAGTTCCGGGACTAGCGGGAGGGGAGATACGCAGTATTTT. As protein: CASSSGTSGRGDTQYF.